This entry lists 23 T cell receptor beta chains sequenced from one sample in a study of blood T cells in healthy people across ages. Through a sample-barcoded 5' primer and a J-beta primer mix, a second PCR was run for roughly 6 to 12 cycles. TCRdb re-called the 5' RACE reads through MiXCR, storing one row per CDR3 protein. The sample records 1.5 million or so distinct CDR3 sequences, approximately 38% being singletons. Source material: blood. The receptors originated from a woman between 18 and 29 years old in good health.

This chain links TRBV5-1 with TRBJ2-2; 14 bases line up with TRBD2. CDR1 is SGHRS and CDR2 is YFSETQ in the germline V gene. CDR3 length: 16 amino acids. V was clipped by 3 bases and J by 5 bases; unmatched bases: 3. CDR3: CASSWGTSGSTGELFF. The CDR3 DNA reads as TGCGCCAGCAGCTGGGGGACTAGCGGGAGTACCGGGGAGCTGTTTTTT.

This clonotype was seen a handful of times. The chain joins TRBV21-1 to TRBJ2-3. TRBV21-1 is marked as a pseudogene. The CDR3 has 14 residues. In DNA form, the CDR3 reads TGTGCCAGCAGCAAAGAATGCCGCGGTGATACGCAGTATTTT. It encodes CASSKECRGDTQYF.

This clonotype was detected a few times. V gene TRBV2 combines with J gene TRBJ2-7; a possible D gene is TRBD1 (6 bases). The CDR3 runs to 14 residues. Germline lookup yields CDR1 SNHLY and CDR2 FYNNEI. V was clipped by 5 bases and J by 5 bases, with 16 bases between them. The CDR3 nucleotides read TGTGCCAGCAGTTTGGACACAGGGTACCACGAGCAGTACTTC. This codes for CASSLDTGYHEQYF. Using reference TRBV2 and TRBJ2-7 for the parts outside the CDR3, the full variable domain is EPEVTQTPSHQVTQMGQEVILRCVPISNHLYFYWYRQILGQKVEFLVSFYNNEISEKSEIFDDQFSVERPDGSNFTLKIRSTKLEDSAMYFCASSLDTGYHEQYFGPGTRLTVT.

J is TRBJ1-4 and V is TRBV7-6, with 7 bases lining up with TRBD1. Germline V gives CDR1 SGHVS, CDR2 FNYEAQ. V lost 5 bases, J lost 7 bases, and 4 bases stayed unmatched. The CDR3 consists of 13 residues. Here the CDR3 reads CASSPGQLEKLFF. Here the CDR3 DNA reads TGTGCCAGCAGCCCGGGACAGCTTGAAAAACTGTTTTTT. Based on the CDR3 plus reference TRBV7-6 and TRBJ1-4, the full variable domain is GAGVSQSPRYKVTKRGQDVALRCDPISGHVSLYWYRQALGQGPEFLTYFNYEAQQDKSGLPNDRFSAERPEGSISTLTIQRTEQRDSAMYRCASSPGQLEKLFFGSGTQLSVL.

This clonotype was detected only a few times. V and J are TRBV6-1 and TRBJ1-2; 10 bases align to TRBD1. CDR3 length equals 14 residues. Unmatched junction bases numbered 6, after V lost 11 bases and J lost 0 bases. Germline V gene sequence: CDR1 MNHNS, CDR2 SASEGT. The CDR3 bases are TGTGCCTCCGGTGGGACAGGGGCTAACTATGGCTACACCTTC. This gives the protein CASGGTGANYGYTF.

The chain combines TRBV20-1 with TRBJ2-7; 10 bases are shared with TRBD1. The V gene end was trimmed by 7 bases and the J gene end by 6 bases; junction bases not matched to a gene: 12. The CDR3 totals 14 residues. Per germline, CDR1 DFQATT and CDR2 SNEGSKA (reference sequence). CDR3 nucleotides: TGCAGTGGAGTGGTGGGGACAGGGGTCGCCGAGCAGTACTTC. This translates into CSGVVGTGVAEQYF.

A few counts support this clonotype. V usage is TRBV6-1 and J usage is TRBJ2-1, with D possibly matching TRBD1 (5 bases). The V end lost 4 bases, the J end lost 0 bases, and 7 bases lay between the germline ends. Per germline, CDR1 MNHNS and CDR2 SASEGT. There are 14 residues in the CDR3. The CDR3 DNA is TGTGCCAGCAGTGCCAGGGCCTCCTACAATGAGCAGTTCTTC. Translation: CASSARASYNEQFF.

V is TRBV7-9 and J is TRBJ2-1, with TRBD1 identical over 7 bases. The J call may be mistaken, given a closer DNA end match to TRBJ2-7. Germline V gives CDR1 SEHNR, CDR2 FQNEAQ (reference sequence). The CDR3 is 17 residues long. The CDR3 loop is CASSLGKQGPSYNGQYF. The CDR3 bases are TGTGCCAGCAGCTTGGGTAAACAGGGGCCGTCCTACAATGGGCAGTACTTC.

V usage is TRBV29-1 and J usage is TRBJ1-1; D not certain. V shed 6 bases and J shed 4 bases, with 12 bases lying between them. The CDR3 has 12 residues. The germline V gene has CDR1 SQVTM and CDR2 ANQGSEA. The CDR3 region has the DNA TGCAGCGTCTCCGGGCTGGCCACTGAAGCTTTCTTT. This encodes CSVSGLATEAFF. Full variable domain (rest looked up from reference TRBV29-1 and TRBJ1-1): SAVISQKPSRDICQRGTSLTIQCQVDSQVTMMFWYRQQPGQSLTLIATANQGSEATYESGFVIDKFPISRPNLTFSTLTVSNMSPEDSSIYLCSVSGLATEAFFGQGTRLTVV.

This clonotype has just a few counts. Here the CDR3 reads CASSYSIAQGRGYTF. CDR3 coding DNA: TGTGCCAGCAGTTACTCGATTGCCCAGGGGAGGGGCTACACCTTC. The J gene is TRBJ1-2, the V gene TRBV6-5; tentative D call: TRBD1 (6 bases). CDR3 length equals 15 residues. Looked up from germline, CDR1 is MNHEY and CDR2 is SVGAGI. Trimming took off 0 bases at V and 8 bases at J, with 16 bases between the two ends.

A few counts support this clonotype. This chain's CDR3 is CASRWQGEDTQYF. Here the CDR3 DNA reads TGCGCCAGCCGATGGCAGGGGGAAGATACGCAGTATTTT. The V and J genes are TRBV4-1 and TRBJ2-3, with 7 bases that match TRBD1. Germline V gene lookup returns CDR1 MGHRA and CDR2 YSYEKL. V dropped 8 bases and J dropped 5; count of bases not matched to a gene: 7. This CDR3 spans 13 amino acids.

With respect to this clonotype: At one of its ends the junction is not consistent with the germline gene, which may arise from a read error. The chain is built from TRBV7-2 and TRBJ2-3, with TRBD2 matching over 11 bases. The CDR3 is 18 residues long. Germline V gene data show CDR1 as SGHTA and CDR2 as FQGNSA. The CDR3 DNA reads TGTGCCTGCAGCTATTTCCTAGCGGGAGGAGGGGACACAGATACGCAGTATTTT. This gives the protein CACSYFLAGGGDTDTQYF.

The rearrangement joins TRBV25-1 to TRBJ2-1; TRBD1 matches at 10 bases. CDR3 size: 16 residues. From germline, CDR1 is MGHDK and CDR2 SYGVNS. Losses at the gene ends were 6 bases for V and 2 bases for J; bases not matched to a gene: 7. The CDR3 spells CASRHTGTGAYNEQFF. CDR3 nucleotides: TGTGCCAGCAGACACACCGGGACAGGGGCCTACAATGAGCAGTTCTTC.

This chain uses TRBV6-2 or TRBV6-3 with TRBJ1-4, with 7 positions matching TRBD1. The CDR3 length is 16 residues. V lost 3 bases and J lost 0; bases outside the gene matches: 4. The V gene's germline CDR1 is MNHEY and CDR2 SVGEGT. In DNA, the CDR3 is TGTGCCAGCAGTTATCAACAGGGGCCAACTAATGAAAAACTGTTTTTT. Its translation: CASSYQQGPTNEKLFF.

This clonotype was detected many times. This chain connects TRBV20-1 to TRBJ2-1, with 8 bases that match TRBD2. This CDR3 spans 10 amino acids. Trimming cost V 6 bases and J 10 bases; bases outside gene matches: 2. Germline CDR1 is DFQATT and CDR2 is SNEGSKA (reference sequence). The CDR3 protein is CSAIAGEQFF. CDR3 nucleotides: TGCAGTGCAATAGCGGGGGAGCAGTTCTTC.

The V gene is TRBV28, the J gene TRBJ2-6, with D possibly being TRBD1 (6 bases). In germline, CDR1 is MDHEN, CDR2 SYDVKM. This CDR3 is built from 15 residues. Trimming stripped 10 bases from V and 1 base from J, with 14 bases between. The CDR3 spells CATTTQGSGANVLTF. The CDR3 nucleotides are TGTGCCACGACTACCCAGGGGTCTGGGGCCAACGTCCTGACTTTC.

CDR3: CASSEVFGRSEEQYF. CDR3 sequence (DNA): TGTGCCAGCAGTGAAGTGTTTGGAAGGTCGGAAGAGCAGTACTTC. The chain is built from TRBV2 and TRBJ2-7; no clear D gene. The CDR3 runs to 15 residues. V lost 1 base to trimming and J lost 7 bases, with 17 bases between them. From germline, CDR1 is SNHLY and CDR2 FYNNEI.

This chain links TRBV2 with TRBJ2-4, with TRBD2 as a possible D gene (5 bases). CDR1 is SNHLY and CDR2 is FYNNEI in the germline V gene. V was pared by 3 bases and J by 1 base, with 10 bases between. CDR3 length equals 15 residues. CDR3 in amino acids: CASSDRGMAKNIQYF. The DNA for the CDR3 is TGTGCCAGCAGTGATCGGGGAATGGCCAAAAACATTCAGTACTTC.

CDR3 sequence reads: CASSALTSGRALYEQYF. The CDR3 DNA reads as TGTGCCAGCAGCGCCTTGACTAGCGGGAGGGCCTTGTACGAGCAGTACTTC. This chain connects TRBV7-6 to TRBJ2-7; 14 bases agree with TRBD2. CDR3 size: 17 residues. Germline assignment: CDR1 SGHVS and CDR2 FNYEAQ. Losses at the gene ends were 5 bases for V and 4 bases for J; bases not matched to a gene: 10.

The V gene is TRBV7-9, the J gene TRBJ1-5, with a tentative D call TRBD1 (6 bases). With 5 bases removed from V and 10 bases from J, the gap between germline ends came to 12 bases. The CDR3 consists of 12 residues. CDR1 and CDR2 (germline): SEHNR, FQNEAQ (reference sequence). This CDR3 is CASSRDNLPQHF. In DNA form, the CDR3 reads TGTGCCAGCAGCCGGGACAATCTTCCCCAGCATTTT.

V and J are TRBV20-1 and TRBJ2-7, with 11 bases identical to TRBD2. CDR3 size: 16 residues. Trimming removed 0 bases from V and 5 bases from J; junction bases left unmatched: 9. Germline V lookup: CDR1 DFQATT, CDR2 SNEGSKA (reference sequence). The CDR3 coding sequence is TGCAGTGCTAGAGACACTAGCGGGAGTAGTTCTGACGAGCAGTACTTC. This gives the protein CSARDTSGSSSDEQYF.

This clonotype was detected a few times. V is TRBV20-1 and J is TRBJ1-2; D remains ambiguous. Germline V lookup: CDR1 DFQATT, CDR2 SNEGSKA (reference sequence). Trimming removed 6 bases from V and 3 bases from J, with 11 bases in between. This CDR3 is built from 12 residues. The CDR3 nucleotides are TGCAGTGCAAACGGGGTGGACTATGGCTACACCTTC. This sequence encodes CSANGVDYGYTF.

This clonotype was found a few times. The CDR3: CASSLDFPNAKAYEQYF. The CDR3 DNA follows: TGTGCCAGCAGCTTAGACTTCCCGAACGCCAAGGCCTACGAGCAGTACTTC. The V gene is TRBV7-9, the J gene TRBJ2-7, with D unresolved. Germline-derived CDR1 and CDR2 are SEHNR and FQNEAQ (reference sequence). The CDR3 length is 17 residues. Trimming shortened V by 1 base and J by 2 bases, and 18 bases separated the two germline ends.